The 20 T cell receptor delta chains below were found in one sample sequenced in a study of γδ T cells in repeated Plasmodium falciparum infection. TCRdb re-called the multiplex PCR reads via CATT. The sample lists approximately 60,000 delta-chain clones, 1.7% seen once, with about 15% in the top ten. Vgamma9/Vdelta2+ and Vdelta2-negative gammadelta T cells were flow-sorted from PBMC for bulk sequencing. The source material was gamma-delta T cells from blood. These receptor sequences come from a pool of human donors (malaria-infected and uninfected, not separated).

This clone appeared a few times. A read error is the likely source, as a far larger clone sits one nucleotide away. The same CDR3 also results from other DNA sequences found in this sample. This rearrangement joins TRDV3 to TRDJ1; a possible D gene is TRDD3 (6 bases). Germline V gene lookup returns CDR1 TVYSNPD and CDR2 GDNSRS (reference sequence). CDR3 length: 14 residues. V was shortened by 1 base and J by 5 bases, with 17 bases between the two germline ends. CDR3 in amino acids: CAFTAKWGYDKLIF. The CDR3 DNA reads TGTGCCTTTACGGCCAAATGGGGGTATGATAAACTCATCTTT.

As to this clone: This DNA translates differently at residue 9 from the TCRdb protein, which is that of a much larger clone; a read error is likely, and the protein shown is the DNA's own translation. The CDR3 loop is CALGVSFFLLQGGYANDKLIF. The CDR3 DNA is TGTGCTCTTGGGGTCTCCTTCTTCCTCCTACAAGGGGGATACGCGAACGATAAACTCATCTTT. The J gene is TRDJ1, the V gene TRDV1; 10 bases align to TRDD3. This CDR3 comprises 21 residues. V shed 4 bases and J 4 bases; nucleotides not matched to a gene: 24. Germline CDR1 and CDR2: TSWWSYY and QGS.

About this clone: A far larger clone is off by one base, so a read error is likely. Different DNA sequences within this sample yield the same CDR3. DNA of the CDR3: TGTGCCATACGTGCCCATTCTGAATTGTGCGAAAGTGCCACCGATAAACTCATCTTT. This gives the protein CAIRAHSELCESATDKLIF. This sequence joins TRDV3 and TRDJ1; TRDD3 might be the D (5 bases). CDR3 length equals 19 residues. The germline V gene has CDR1 TVYSNPD and CDR2 GDNSRS (reference sequence). The germline V and J ends were trimmed by 5 bases and 1 base, with 32 bases remaining between them.

This clone came up a few times. The amino acid sequence in TCRdb belongs to a much larger clone and departs from this DNA's translation at residue 11, likely a sequencing read error; the sequence shown is translated from the DNA. The V gene is TRDV1, the J gene TRDJ1; TRDD3 matches at 12 bases. TCRdb records no J gene; here it was assigned by comparing the DNA to germline. The ends lost 0 bases at V and 0 bases at J; junction bases unmatched: 20. The CDR3 runs to 23 residues. The germline gives CDR1 TSWWSYY, CDR2 QGS. CDR3 in amino acids: CALGELGPSYNWGIQGNTDKLIF. CDR3 DNA: TGTGCTCTTGGGGAACTGGGGCCTTCCTACAACTGGGGGATACAAGGGAACACCGATAAACTCATCTTT.

Remarks on this clone: A far larger clone differs by one base, so this is likely a read error. The sample contains more than one DNA sequence encoding this CDR3. The rearrangement uses TRDV1 and TRDJ1; D not certain. Trimming took off 5 bases at V and 0 bases at J, with 16 bases between the two ends. Germline CDR1 and CDR2: TSWWSYY and QGS. The CDR3 consists of 16 residues. The CDR3 protein is CALGIEQPAYTDKLIF. CDR3 nucleotide sequence: TGTGCTCTTGGGATCGAACAGCCCGCGTACACCGATAAACTCATCTTT.

This clone was observed a handful of times. TCRdb lists the protein of a much larger clone for this DNA, which differs at residue 15, so this is likely a read error; the protein given here is translated from the DNA itself. The chain has TRDV2 and TRDJ3, with 7 nucleotides matching TRDD3. CDR1 and CDR2 from the germline V gene are GEAIGNYY and EKD. There are 21 residues in the CDR3. This chain's CDR3 is CACDTLSGGPAGSWYTRQMFF. The CDR3, as DNA: TGTGCCTGTGACACCCTATCTGGGGGCCCCGCGGGGTCCTGGTACACCCGACAGATGTTTTTC.

Note on this clone: This likely reflects a read error, since a far larger clone is one base away. The sample has other DNA sequences that encode this CDR3 too. The J gene is TRDJ1, the V gene TRDV1, with 7 bases fitting TRDD3. This CDR3 region has 22 residues. The V gene's germline CDR1 is TSWWSYY and CDR2 QGS. Trimming at V came to 0 bases and at J to 0 bases, leaving 22 bases not matched to a gene. The CDR3 DNA reads as TGTGCTCTTGGGGAACTCAAGGTACCTACTGGGGATAAGCCCGGAGACACCGATAAACTCATCTTT. Translated: CALGELKVPTGDKPGDTDKLIF.

As concerns this clone: Germline and junction disagree at one end, which may indicate a read error. The chain couples TRDV1 to TRDJ1; D tentatively fits TRDD2 or TRDD3 (9 bases each). The J gene was missing in TCRdb and was found by matching the end of the DNA to germline. The germline V gene encodes CDR1 TSWWSYY and CDR2 QGS. The length of the CDR3 is 22 residues. CDR3 protein: CSGKPPSYRGYATLGYTDKLIF. For the CDR3, the DNA is TGCTCTGGGAAACCCCCTTCCTACAGGGGATACGCCACACTCGGGTACACCGATAAACTCATCTTT.

The sample holds many counts of this clone. The protein recorded in TCRdb matches a much larger clone and deviates from this DNA's translation at residue 15, suggesting a read error; the protein here is obtained by translating the DNA. The J gene is TRDJ1, the V gene TRDV1, with a tentative D call TRDD3 (7 bases). Germline CDR1 is TSWWSYY and CDR2 is QGS. Between the trimmed V and J ends, which lost 2 bases and 7 bases, there was a span of 29 bases. The CDR3 has 19 residues. This CDR3 is CALGEEVLRAWGLEGKLIF. DNA for the CDR3: TGTGCTCTTGGGGAAGAAGTCCTACGGGCCTGGGGGCTTGAAGGTAAACTCATCTTT.

In the case of this clone: One base separates it from a far larger clone, so it is likely a read error. The sample contains more than one DNA sequence encoding this CDR3. V is TRDV1 and J is TRDJ1, with TRDD3 matching 10 bases. Germline matching of the DNA provided the J gene here, since TCRdb leaves it blank. The CDR3 loop spans 21 amino acids. Germline V CDR1 and CDR2: TSWWSYY, QGS. CDR3: CALGEHLAGTGGSLYTDKLIF. CDR3 nucleotide sequence: TGTGCTCTCGGGGAACACCTCGCGGGCACTGGGGGATCCCTGTACACCGATAAACTCATCTTT.

This clone was detected many times. A much larger clone lies one base from this, so it may be a read error. The chain employs TRDV1 and TRDJ1; maybe TRDD3 (5 bases). Germline V lookup: CDR1 TSWWSYY, CDR2 QGS. The CDR3 is 15 amino acids. Written as DNA, the CDR3 is TGTGCTCTTGTGGAAACTCCTCACAGGAGGGATCACCTCATCTTT. Amino acid sequence: CALVETPHRRDHLIF.

Remarks on this clone: The TCRdb protein, from a much larger clone, departs from this DNA's translation at residue 5, likely by read error; the protein shown derives from the DNA. This chain joins TRDV1 and TRDJ1; D is perhaps TRDD3 (9 bases). V was cut by 4 bases and J by 1 base, with 52 bases left in between. The CDR3 length is 28 residues. From germline, CDR1 is TSWWSYY and CDR2 QGS. CDR3 in amino acids: CALGGLGGRVFFRASYELGDFRTDKLIF. In DNA form, the CDR3 reads TGTGCTCTTGGGGGACTAGGGGGTCGGGTCTTCTTTCGGGCTTCCTACGAGCTGGGGGATTTTCGCACCGATAAACTCATCTTT.

This clone was detected ten times or more. A far larger clone is off by one base, so a read error is likely. The same CDR3 also results from other DNA sequences found in this sample. The CDR3 reads CACDTLGLLGTHTDKLIF. For the CDR3, the DNA is TGTGCCTGTGACACCCTGGGTCTACTGGGGACGCACACCGATAAACTCATCTTT. The gene calls are TRDV2 and TRDJ1; 7 nucleotides align to TRDD3. V lost 0 bases, J lost 0 bases, and 12 bases stayed unmatched. The CDR3 runs 18 residues. The V gene's germline CDR1 is GEAIGNYY and CDR2 EKD.

This clone was seen a handful of times. This likely traces to a read error, being one base from a far larger clone. At the DNA level, this CDR3 is encoded by other sequences in the same sample as well. The chain recombines TRDV2 with TRDJ1; TRDD3 aligns across 7 bases. In germline, CDR1 is GEAIGNYY, CDR2 EKD. The CDR3 runs to 17 residues. The CDR3 region has the DNA TGTGCCTGTGACAACCGCCTACTGGGGTTTAACACCGATAAACTTATCTTT. Translating gives CACDNRLLGFNTDKLIF.

In the case of this clone: A far larger clone lies a single base away; this is likely a read error. Additional DNA sequences in this sample encode the identical CDR3. The rearrangement joins TRDV1 to TRDJ1, with TRDD3 identical over 7 bases. Germline matching of the DNA provided the J gene here, since TCRdb leaves it blank. The V gene's germline CDR1 is TSWWSYY and CDR2 QGS. Unmatched junction bases numbered 21, after V lost 2 bases and J lost 0 bases. The CDR3 totals 21 residues. CDR3 protein: CALGEFFRGDNGGLYTDKLIF. Written as DNA, the CDR3 is TGTGCTCTTGGGGAATTTTTTCGCGGCGATAATGGGGGACTGTACACCGATAAACTCATCTTT.

This clone was found many times. The chain combines TRDV1 with TRDJ1, with TRDD3 identical over 10 bases. CDR1 and CDR2 from the germline V gene are TSWWSYY and QGS. The trim removed 4 bases at V and 1 base at J, leaving 15 bases unmatched. The CDR3 has 19 amino acids. For the CDR3, the DNA is TGTGCTCTTGGGGTCCCACAATGGGGGATACTATTGATCACCGATAAACTCATCTTT. Protein sequence: CALGVPQWGILLITDKLIF.

This clone was seen a handful of times. A far larger clone differs by one base, so this is likely a read error. The chain links TRDV1 to TRDJ1, with 11 nucleotides matching TRDD3. No J segment appears in TCRdb, so it was assigned here by matching the sequence to germline. Looked up from germline, CDR1 is TSWWSYY and CDR2 is QGS. This CDR3 contains 20 residues. CDR3 bases: TGTGCTCTTGGTTTACCAAATGGATGGGGGATACGCGGGTACACCGACAAACTCATCTTT. Protein sequence: CALGLPNGWGIRGYTDKLIF.

This clone was seen a few times. This DNA translates differently at residue 5 from the TCRdb protein, which is that of a much larger clone; a read error is likely, and the protein shown is the DNA's own translation. The chain uses TRDV1 and TRDJ1; the D gene is possibly TRDD3 (5 bases). TCRdb carries no J gene annotation; the J gene was assigned here by matching the DNA with germline. CDR3 size: 19 residues. The ends were cut back, 4 bases at V and 1 base at J, with 25 bases in the middle. CDR1 and CDR2 (germline): TSWWSYY, QGS. Written as DNA, the CDR3 is TGTGCTCTTGGGGGATGCACCTCAGGGGACGCGCCACCCACCGATAAACTCATCTTT. This encodes CALGGCTSGDAPPTDKLIF.

This clone showed up just a few times. TCRdb assigns this DNA the protein of a much larger clone, which departs from its translation at residue 15; this likely reflects a read error, and the protein shown comes from translating the DNA. This sequence joins TRDV1 and TRDJ2; weak D call: TRDD2 (6 bases). Trimming took off 2 bases at V and 9 bases at J, with 31 bases between the two ends. The CDR3 runs 20 residues. From germline, CDR1 is TSWWSYY and CDR2 QGS. Here the CDR3 reads CALGEAGSVFRLPGVTQLFF. CDR3 in DNA: TGTGCTCTTGGGGAAGCCGGTTCGGTTTTTCGACTTCCTGGTGTAACACAACTCTTCTTT.

With respect to this clone: The protein given by TCRdb reflects a much larger clone and differs at residue 9 from this DNA's translation, likely from a read error; the protein shown is the DNA's translation. This rearrangement joins TRDV2 to TRDJ3; TRDD3 matches 7 bases. TCRdb carries no J gene annotation; the J gene was assigned here by matching the DNA with germline. The CDR3 extends over 21 amino acids. Germline values: CDR1 GEAIGNYY, CDR2 EKD. V shed 0 bases and J 2 bases; nucleotides not matched to a gene: 15. CDR3 DNA sequence: TGTGCCTGTGACACCGGCGGGCTACCGGGGGATCGCGCCTGGGACACCCGACAGATGTTTTTC. It is translated as CACDTGGLPGDRAWDTRQMFF.